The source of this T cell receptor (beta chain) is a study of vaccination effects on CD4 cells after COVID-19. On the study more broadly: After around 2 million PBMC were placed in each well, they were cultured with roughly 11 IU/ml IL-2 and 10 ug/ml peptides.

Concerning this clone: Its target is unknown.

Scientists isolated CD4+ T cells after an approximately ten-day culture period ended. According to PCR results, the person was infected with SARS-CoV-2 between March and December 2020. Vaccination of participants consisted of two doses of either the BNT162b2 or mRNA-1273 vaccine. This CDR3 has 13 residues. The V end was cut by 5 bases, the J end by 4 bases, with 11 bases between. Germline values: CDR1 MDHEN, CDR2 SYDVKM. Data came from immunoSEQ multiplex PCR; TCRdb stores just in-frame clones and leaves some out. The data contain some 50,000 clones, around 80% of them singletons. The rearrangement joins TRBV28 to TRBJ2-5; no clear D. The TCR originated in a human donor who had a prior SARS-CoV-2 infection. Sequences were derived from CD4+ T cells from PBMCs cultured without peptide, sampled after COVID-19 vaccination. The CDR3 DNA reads TGTGCCAGCAGTATTAAACGGAGAGAGACCCAGTACTTC. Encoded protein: CASSIKRRETQYF.